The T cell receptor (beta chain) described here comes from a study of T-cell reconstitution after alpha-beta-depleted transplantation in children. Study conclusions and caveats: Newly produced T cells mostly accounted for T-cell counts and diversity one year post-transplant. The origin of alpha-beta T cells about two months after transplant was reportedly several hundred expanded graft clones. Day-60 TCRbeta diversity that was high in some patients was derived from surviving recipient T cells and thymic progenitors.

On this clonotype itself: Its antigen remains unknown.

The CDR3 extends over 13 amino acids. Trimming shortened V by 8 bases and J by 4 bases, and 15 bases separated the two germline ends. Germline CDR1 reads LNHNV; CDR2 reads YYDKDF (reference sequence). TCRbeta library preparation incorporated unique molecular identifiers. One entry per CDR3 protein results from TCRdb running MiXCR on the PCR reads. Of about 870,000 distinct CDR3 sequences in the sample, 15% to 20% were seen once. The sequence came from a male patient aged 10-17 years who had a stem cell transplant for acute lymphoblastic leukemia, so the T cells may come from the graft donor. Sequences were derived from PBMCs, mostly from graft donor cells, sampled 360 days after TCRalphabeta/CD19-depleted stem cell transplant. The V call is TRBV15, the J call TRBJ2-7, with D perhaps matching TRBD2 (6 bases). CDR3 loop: CATSGGTTYEQYF. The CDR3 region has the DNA TGTGCCACCTCTGGCGGGACCACTTACGAGCAGTACTTC.